This TCR beta chain is drawn from a study of T cell responses to AZD1222 COVID-19 vaccine. Broader study findings: Donors were chiefly white British, with a greater number of females, and clonal diversity was perhaps underestimated. At study baseline, merely about 6 AZD1222 recipients were seropositive. Epitopes outside B.1.351 and B.1.1.7 mutated regions reportedly drew nearly half of spike TCRs. Distributed over spike, vaccine-associated CD4 TCRs predominated at 160-218 and 743-854.

The CDR3 consists of 14 residues. Germline CDR1 reads MNHEY; CDR2 reads SVGAGI. V was pared by 2 bases and J by 9 bases, with 7 bases of the junction left unmatched. About this clone: What it binds is unknown.

Assay used: immunoSEQ multiplex PCR; TCRdb lists only in-frame clones, some missing. This table holds approximately 150,000 clones, 80% to 95% found once. The genes are TRBV6-5 and TRBJ2-1; 7 bases agree with TRBD1. This receptor was obtained from an adult in good health. The sequenced sample was peripheral blood, obtained on day 0 of AZD1222 vaccination. The CDR3 reads CASSYRKTGIEQFF. The CDR3 DNA follows: TGTGCCAGCAGTTACCGAAAGACAGGGATTGAGCAGTTCTTC.